This TCR beta chain was profiled in a study of cytomegalovirus exposure and HLA in healthy donors (dated by TCRdb to about 2017). The study in broad terms: According to an earlier analysis of a few hundred of the donors, some 170 million T cells yielded over 100 million unique TCR beta sequences and roughly 280 Gb of sequence data. Roughly 300 gigabases of sequencing data and 78 million or so unique TCR sequences were included in an early release covering 500 to 750 HLA-typed donors. The genetic ancestry cluster associated with self-reported Caucasian donors included around 76% of the 398 genotyped donors. The aim of the study was to test whether cataloging public T cell receptors could identify signatures of past pathogen exposure. Using immunosequencing, the study profiled T cell repertoires from 550 to 750 subjects and related those repertoires to cytomegalovirus serostatus. In addition to the first cohort of several hundred subjects, a separate validation cohort of 120 different subjects was used. To predict cytomegalovirus infection status, the study brought together high-throughput TCR immunosequencing, statistical association of individual TCRs with disease status, and machine learning. In a later analysis, previously published TCR beta repertoires from 500 to 750 donors were re-analyzed and high-resolution HLA genotyping was added so that TCR occurrence patterns could be studied. The later analysis used no new phenotypic data to find candidate immune exposures, relying instead on TCR beta sequences and their occurrence across donors. An earlier analysis of about 600 of the donors used high-throughput TCR beta sequencing to judge whether each TCR beta V gene segment behaved as functional or pseudogenic. Donor age, sex, ethnicity and CMV serostatus were compiled alongside the repertoire data. Genome-wide SNP genotypes for about three fifths of the roughly 700 donors were used in a later genetic analysis, which treated that subset as a discovery cohort. Every repertoire in the discovery cohort had been generated on one and the same sequencing platform. Both class I and class II loci were covered by HLA typing, at four-digit resolution. Typing coverage differed by locus: A, B, C, DRB1 and DQB1 were typed in about 629-640 donors, DQA1 in about 510, DPA1 in nearly 610, and DPB1 in 450 to 490. Roughly 5 DR-DQ haplotypes were handled as single units for association and clustering, since linkage in the cohort was strong. Among some 410 genotyped donors of the cohort, an average of approximately 200,000 unique TCR beta nucleotide sequences was sequenced per donor, of which approximately 19% were non-productive.

Libraries were prepared through the immunoSEQ multiplex PCR assay. The multiplex PCR relied on a mix of 60 forward primers for TCR Vbeta segments and 13 reverse primers for TCR Jbeta segments. The CDR3 region of rearranged TCR beta genes was amplified from genomic DNA with a multiplex PCR assay. On the Illumina HiSeq System, the amplified TCR beta libraries were sequenced as 87-base-pair reads. As for the original processing: A later analysis tallied 70 million to 100 million unique TCR beta chains across the 550 to 850 repertoires, and some 12 million of those chains were shared by two or more donors. Raw reads were error-corrected and collapsed into unique sequences with a nearest-neighbor algorithm that merged closely related sequences to remove PCR and sequencing errors. CDR3 sequences were aligned to IMGT reference sequences to assign V, D and J gene segments. For a sequence to be retained, a match of at least six nucleotides was required to both a V gene segment and a J gene segment. Rearrangements were called productive when the CDR3 lacked stop codons and stayed in frame with V and J; all others were non-productive. Following IMGT convention, CDR3 was defined as the stretch from the second conserved V-encoded cysteine to the conserved J-encoded phenylalanine. The earlier analysis of 550 to 650 of the donors excluded any sequence lacking an unambiguous match to a single V gene segment. In an earlier analysis of 587 of the donors, a V segment was called functional when productive rearrangements were above 56.7%, and segregating when the standard deviation between donors exceeded 5%. A statistical classification framework was developed to diagnose cytomegalovirus status using the catalog of TCR beta chain sequences. A later analysis assigned V and J genes by comparing TCR nucleotide sequences with IMGT/GENE-DB human TR gene sequences. The TCRdist pipeline was used in a later analysis to assign CDR3 sequences and most-parsimonious VDJ recombination scenarios. In a later analysis, every TCR beta chain was defined by the combination of its CDR3 amino acid sequence and its V-gene family, and reads without a unique V-gene family were dropped. As a way to deal with suspected cross-contamination and a sequencing artifact, a later analysis dropped nearly 600 nucleotide sequences that were highly shared and had low generation probability. For each public chain, a later analysis derived a clonal expansion index from normalized ranks of inferred template counts within each repertoire. Generation probabilities in a later analysis came from a VDJ recombination model fitted to out-of-frame rearrangements, and those results were checked against IGoR. A later analysis scored TCR-TCR, TCR-HLA and TCR-CMV co-occurrence with hypergeometric tests, applying a repertoire-size bias correction to TCR pairs. In a later analysis, false discovery rates were estimated by permuting HLA or CMV assignments 20 times. In a later analysis, co-occurring TCRs were grouped with DBSCAN, and TCRdist sequence similarity was added when clustering was performed within HLA-allele-positive subsets. Co-occurrence clustering excluded repertoires with fewer than 30,000 or more than 120,000 public chains, plus five with anomalous nucleotide sharing. Held by TCRdb, this immuneACCESS table contains in-frame sequences only and omits some clones. Under half of the omission traces to an unresolved V gene where checked; the cause of the rest is unknown. That table gives V, J and clone size, and the DNA gave D and trimming. The sample yields about 170,000 clones; roughly two thirds were counted once. 5% to 6.5% of the sample is held by the ten biggest clonotypes.

The research as a whole found: Compared with equally common non-associated chains, HLA-associated TCR beta chains in a later analysis were more clonally expanded and had lower generation probabilities. Several of the top co-occurrence clusters appeared to be linked to parvovirus B19, influenza, CMV and Epstein-Barr virus, according to a later analysis. In an earlier analysis of around 500 of the donors, most TCR beta V segments appeared in productive rearrangements about 87% or about 30% of the time, broadly matching IMGT annotations. V-gene and J-gene trimming of TCR beta chains was associated with a missense DCLRE1C variant in a later genetic analysis, and the association was replicated in an independent cohort. According to a later analysis, most CMV-associated TCR beta chains appeared to be HLA-restricted, and the HLA associations seemed to be driven largely by CMV exposure. Correlated functional status among segregating V segments might be attributable to linkage disequilibrium, but an unknown experimental factor could not be ruled out. The study listed 164 TCR beta chains as associated with cytomegalovirus. Compared with the approximately 720-donor mean, donors in an Asian-associated ancestry cluster had fewer N-insertions in productive TCRs, according to a later genetic analysis. Roughly uniform sequencing depth across donors was assumed in presence/absence analyses, although this assumption may not hold. Immune exposure information for the cohort was limited to CMV serostatus. Because counts were too low, under 20 rarely observed V segments, including chromosome 9 orphons, were left out of the earlier analysis of 587 of the donors. In a later analysis, some 17,000 TCR beta sequences were associated with specific HLA alleles at a false discovery rate of 0.05. Strong co-occurrence of HLA alleles, especially DR and DQ, made assigning TCR associations to individual alleles difficult. The classifier was reported to diagnose cytomegalovirus status with high specificity and sensitivity in both the original cohort and the validation cohort. In vitro tests confirmed that a few of the cytomegalovirus-associated TCR beta chains recognize cytomegalovirus antigens. It was suggested by the authors that the approach could potentially be generalized to other disease states and immunological phenotypes. In this cohort, only TCR beta chains were sequenced, and detectable features were limited by the absence of alpha or paired-chain data. A further reported finding was that TCR beta sequences accurately predicted the HLA-A and HLA-B alleles for most subjects in the first cohort. The sequencing pipeline was judged likely to have produced a cluster of highly shared sequence variants as a technical artifact. In a later analysis, TCR association rates were found to vary across HLA loci, with the most associated TCRs seen for DRB1 alleles and the fewest for HLA-C alleles. Most TCR sequences were seen in very few donors, while some public TCRs were found in many individuals. Because the 87-base-pair reads could not distinguish some IMGT-functional V segments, including TRBV6-2 and TRBV6-3, those segments were excluded. Because HLA typing was missing for some donors at each locus, association tests included only the typed subset.

As for this clone: What this receptor recognizes is not known. There are no base qualities to consult, and no much larger clone falls within one base.

Trimming leaves V shorter by 3 bases and J shorter by 5 bases, with the junction holding 4 bases beyond the gene matches. The CDR3, from cysteine to phenylalanine, totals 15 residues. Only the CDR3 part of the read is kept: 45 bases, read in frame from the first base. CDR1 ENHRY and CDR2 SYGVKD were looked up in the germline V gene. The cohort consisted of hundreds of healthy bone marrow donors. At the time of sampling, every cohort member was nominally healthy, though immune exposures that went unrecorded were likely present. The donor tested CMV seropositive and was one of the 289 seropositive cohort members. A peripheral blood sample was collected from each donor, and TCR beta sequencing was performed on peripheral blood mononuclear cells. The Qiagen DNeasy Blood Extraction Kit was used to extract genomic DNA from the blood cell samples.

This clonotype was sampled from a woman aged 18-29 years in good health and CMV-seropositive. The sample was PBMCs. The chain uses TRBV10-3 and TRBJ2-1; 10 bases in the middle match TRBD2. This receptor carries the CDR3 CAISERTSGNNEQFF. The DNA is TGTGCCATCAGTGAACGGACTAGCGGAAACAATGAGCAGTTCTTC.